Included here is one TCR beta chain sequence, with context. The target antigen is unknown. This sample was taken from a study of shared clonotypes between healthy human individuals. Study at large: Each donor contributed plates that comprised three CD4 naive, three CD4 memory, two CD8 naive and one CD8 memory. Overall study results and limits: In general, naive subsets displayed greater estimated richness than memory subsets did.

The table came from immunoSEQ multiplex PCR; TCRdb's copy has only in-frame clones and leaves some out. Among about 680,000 clones, about 91% were seen once, and the ten largest hold roughly 24%. The V gene end was trimmed by 2 bases and the J gene end by 6 bases; junction bases not matched to a gene: 9. The CDR3 runs 16 residues. CDR1 LNHNV and CDR2 YYDKDF come from the germline V gene (reference sequence). Naive CD8 cells comprised CD45RO-negative, CCR7-positively selected cells, excluding terminally differentiated effector memory CD45RA+ cells. The donors were all Caucasian adults (living in Nashville, Tennessee).

This receptor was taken from a man aged 30 to 45 in good health. The sequencing sample was made of naive CD8+ T cells sorted from blood. V is TRBV15 and J is TRBJ2-1, with TRBD2 matching 8 bases. The CDR3 DNA reads TGTGCCACCAGCAGACCTACTAGCGGTGGGGGCAATGAGCAGTTCTTC. Translating gives CATSRPTSGGGNEQFF.